A single sample gave rise to the 22 T cell receptor beta chains below, sequenced in a study of T cell changes during pregnancy in multiple sclerosis (dated by TCRdb to the late 2010s). The receptor library was made with the immunoSEQ multiplex PCR assay. As stored in TCRdb, this immuneACCESS dataset retains in-frame rearrangements with V and J assigned. A fraction of the clones does not appear; measured against another copy, unresolved V genes explain less than half of the discrepancy, and the remainder lacks a known reason. Across this sample there are some 40,000 clones, with roughly 90% seen only once. 26% of the sample is held by the ten biggest clonotypes. Here the sequenced sample was CD8+ T cells from peripheral blood mononuclear cells, taken before pregnancy. Source of these receptors: a female donor with multiple sclerosis, enrolled in a pregnancy study.

The chain combines TRBV28 with TRBJ2-1; tentatively, D is TRBD1 (5 bases). The CDR3 spans 15 residues. The ends were cut back, 8 bases at V and 0 bases at J, with 14 bases in the middle. CDR1 and CDR2 (germline): MDHEN, SYDVKM. CDR3: CASWGPWASYNEQFF. The CDR3 DNA sequence: TGTGCCAGCTGGGGCCCATGGGCCTCCTACAATGAGCAGTTCTTC.

The rearrangement uses TRBV5-5 and TRBJ2-7; no clear D gene. Per germline, CDR1 SGHKS and CDR2 YYEKEE (reference sequence). This CDR3 spans 13 amino acids. Trimming stripped 4 bases from V and 4 bases from J, with 12 bases between. The CDR3: CASSLVYGYEQYF. CDR3 coding DNA: TGTGCCAGCAGCCTCGTGTACGGTTACGAGCAGTACTTC.

The chain has TRBV12-5 and TRBJ2-2; 7 bases line up with TRBD1. The ends lost 4 bases at V and 1 base at J; junction bases unmatched: 3. The CDR3 totals 15 residues. Germline V gene data show CDR1 as LGHNT and CDR2 as FRNRAP. CDR3 amino acids: CASGSDRENTGELFF. In DNA form, the CDR3 reads TGTGCTAGTGGTTCTGACAGGGAGAACACCGGGGAGCTGTTTTTT.

CDR3 sequence: CATKTSGGSYEQYF. The CDR3 nucleotides are TGTGCCACCAAGACTAGCGGGGGATCCTACGAGCAGTACTTC. This chain uses TRBV27 with TRBJ2-7; 12 nucleotides match TRBD2. Per germline, CDR1 MNHEY and CDR2 SMNVEV (reference sequence). The V segment lost 10 bases and the J segment 1 base; nucleotides outside the gene matches: 5. The CDR3 contains 14 residues.

The rearrangement joins TRBV7-8 to TRBJ2-1; 8 bases agree with TRBD2. Germline CDR1 SGHVS, CDR2 FQNEAQ. The CDR3 consists of 15 residues. Trimming cost V 1 base and J 3 bases; bases outside gene matches: 2. Written as DNA, the CDR3 is TGTGCCAGCAGCTTAGTGCGGGGGGTCTACAATGAGCAGTTCTTC. As protein: CASSLVRGVYNEQFF.

The J gene is TRBJ2-7, the V gene TRBV28; 8 nucleotides agree with TRBD1. The CDR3 runs 15 residues. Germline assignment: CDR1 MDHEN and CDR2 SYDVKM. V lost 1 base, J lost 2 bases, and 4 bases stayed unmatched. CDR3 in DNA: TGTGCCAGCAGTTTATTAGGGACAGGACCCTACGAGCAGTACTTC. It codes for CASSLLGTGPYEQYF.

The chain uses TRBV2 and TRBJ1-1; D gene uncertain. The CDR3 length is 12 residues. Trimming removed 7 bases from V and 6 bases from J, with 12 bases in between. Germline loops: CDR1 SNHLY, CDR2 FYNNEI. CDR3 DNA sequence: TGTGCCAGCACCAGGTACACCTCTGAAGCTTTCTTT. The encoded protein is CASTRYTSEAFF.

V gene TRBV19 combines with J gene TRBJ2-3, with TRBD1 matching over 8 bases. The CDR3 spans 16 residues. V lost 3 bases and J lost 1; bases outside the gene matches: 6. Looked up from germline, CDR1 is LNHDA and CDR2 is SQIVND (reference sequence). CDR3 sequence: CASSIGADRGTDTQYF. The CDR3 region has the DNA TGTGCCAGTAGTATCGGGGCGGACAGGGGCACAGATACGCAGTATTTT.

The genes are TRBV29-1 and TRBJ2-2, with 7 bases aligning to TRBD1. With 7 bases clipped from V and 2 bases from J, the junction kept 7 bases outside the gene matches. The CDR3 extends over 14 amino acids. CDR1 and CDR2 from the germline V gene are SQVTM and ANQGSEA. The CDR3 loop is CSAIGTVNTGELFF. The CDR3 DNA follows: TGCAGCGCCATTGGGACAGTTAACACCGGGGAGCTGTTTTTT.

This chain joins TRBV5-6 and TRBJ2-1; D unclear. V dropped 7 bases and J dropped 12 bases, with 23 bases sitting between them. There are 14 residues in the CDR3. CDR1 is SGHDT, CDR2 YYEEEE, per germline. Written as DNA, the CDR3 is TGTGCCAGCGAGCTTGCGGCGACCCCCACCCGGCAGTTCTTC. It specifies CASELAATPTRQFF.

This clone was detected only once. The V and J genes are TRBV2 and TRBJ2-5, with 8 bases matching TRBD1. V lost 4 bases and J lost 5; bases outside the gene matches: 6. The germline V gene encodes CDR1 SNHLY and CDR2 FYNNEI. The CDR3 has 14 amino acids. CDR3 sequence reads: CASSGQGQVETQYF. CDR3 DNA: TGTGCCAGCAGTGGACAGGGGCAAGTGGAGACCCAGTACTTC. The whole variable domain, remainder taken from reference TRBV2 and TRBJ2-5, is EPEVTQTPSHQVTQMGQEVILRCVPISNHLYFYWYRQILGQKVEFLVSFYNNEISEKSEIFDDQFSVERPDGSNFTLKIRSTKLEDSAMYFCASSGQGQVETQYFGPGTRLLVL.

A single count supports this clone. The J gene is TRBJ2-7, the V gene TRBV29-1; 11 bases align to TRBD1. The CDR3 totals 17 residues. The germline gives CDR1 SQVTM, CDR2 ANQGSEA. Trimming at V came to 1 base and at J to 0 bases, leaving 8 bases not matched to a gene. The CDR3 nucleotides read TGCAGCGTTGAAGGGGAGGGACAGGGGGTTAGCTCCTACGAGCAGTACTTC. This sequence encodes CSVEGEGQGVSSYEQYF.

This chain connects TRBV10-2 to TRBJ2-7; D may be TRBD2 (6 bases). V dropped 6 bases and J dropped 6 bases, with 18 bases sitting between them. The CDR3 runs 14 residues. Germline V gene data show CDR1 as WSHSY and CDR2 as SAAADI. The CDR3 nucleotides are TGCGCCAGCAGCTCTCTTCGGGAGAGTGGCGAGCAGTACTTC. Protein product: CASSSLRESGEQYF.

The chain joins TRBV2 to TRBJ2-6, with D maybe TRBD1 (6 bases). The CDR3 is 14 residues long. The germline V and J ends were trimmed by 8 bases and 1 base, with 9 bases remaining between them. Germline CDR1 and CDR2: SNHLY and FYNNEI. CDR3 region: CASARGSGANVLTF. The CDR3 DNA reads TGTGCCAGCGCCAGGGGATCTGGGGCCAACGTCCTGACTTTC.

This clone was seen more than once but under ten times. J is TRBJ1-2 and V is TRBV5-5; the match to TRBD1 covers 7 bases. V lost 2 bases and J lost 4; bases outside the gene matches: 2. This CDR3 region has 13 residues. The germline CDR1 and CDR2 sequences are SGHKS and YYEKEE (reference sequence). CDR3 sequence: CASSFGTVYGYTF. CDR3 bases: TGTGCCAGCAGCTTTGGGACAGTCTATGGCTACACCTTC.

This clone appeared a single time. The V gene is TRBV9, the J gene TRBJ2-3; 8 bases line up with TRBD2. Germline V gene data show CDR1 as SGDLS and CDR2 as YYNGEE. V was clipped by 3 bases and J by 4 bases; unmatched bases: 4. The CDR3 sequence is 14 residues long. This chain's CDR3 is CASSAGGGPDTQYF. The CDR3 nucleotides read TGTGCCAGCAGCGCCGGGGGGGGACCAGATACGCAGTATTTT.

The rearrangement links TRBV7-9 to TRBJ1-5; D is ambiguous. CDR1 and CDR2 (germline): SEHNR, FQNEAQ (reference sequence). The length of the CDR3 is 12 residues. V lost 5 bases to trimming and J lost 6 bases, with 8 bases between them. CDR3: CASSPGGQPQHF. The CDR3, as DNA: TGTGCCAGCAGCCCAGGAGGTCAGCCCCAGCATTTT.

The V and J genes are TRBV21-1 and TRBJ2-1; TRBD2, the table's D call, lacks a check against the DNA. TRBV21-1 is shown as a pseudogene. The length of the CDR3 is 18 residues. CDR3: CASLKFSGSSIPYNEQFF. The CDR3 nucleotides read TGTGCCAGCTTAAAGTTTAGCGGGAGCTCCATACCCTACAATGAGCAGTTCTTC.

J is TRBJ2-7 and V is TRBV11-2; D gene uncertain. Trimming took 1 base from V and 5 from J, leaving 6 bases between them. The germline gives CDR1 SGHAT, CDR2 FQNNGV. CDR3 length equals 12 residues. CDR3 protein: CASSLAPHEQYF. CDR3 in DNA: TGTGCCAGCAGCTTAGCTCCCCACGAGCAGTACTTC.

This chain links TRBV9 with TRBJ2-3; 7 nucleotides align to TRBD2. With V trimmed by 4 bases and J by 0 bases, 11 bases remained unmatched. The CDR3 is made up of 17 amino acids. The germline CDR1 and CDR2 sequences are SGDLS and YYNGEE. CDR3 loop: CASSLSPSGLSTDTQYF. In DNA form, the CDR3 reads TGTGCCAGCAGCTTAAGCCCTAGCGGCTTAAGCACAGATACGCAGTATTTT.

As to this clone: The DNA is left out, because the CDR3 cannot be placed on it with certainty; the CDR3 is given as TCRdb lists it. This chain joins TRBV27 and TRBJ2-2; TRBD2 was called by the table and not checked on the DNA. The CDR3 is 16 amino acids in total, end residues counted. Germline values: CDR1 MNHEY, CDR2 SMNVEV (reference sequence). The CDR3 loop reads CASCFLRGGWTGELFF.

The chain uses TRBV7-9 and TRBJ2-4; the D gene is possibly TRBD1 (5 bases). The CDR3 covers 15 residues. V lost 1 base and J 3 bases, leaving 10 bases between the germline ends. Germline V CDR1 and CDR2: SEHNR, FQNEAQ (reference sequence). CDR3 protein: CASSLDGANKNIQYF. CDR3 nucleotide sequence: TGTGCCAGCAGCTTAGATGGGGCCAACAAAAACATTCAGTACTTC.